The 23 T cell receptor beta chains in this list originate from one sample, sequenced in a study of cytomegalovirus exposure and HLA in healthy donors (dated by TCRdb to 2015 to 2018). The receptor library was made with the immunoSEQ multiplex PCR assay. For the multiplex PCR, a mixture combining 60 forward primers for TCR Vbeta segments and 13 reverse primers for TCR Jbeta segments was used. TCRdb obtained this table from immuneACCESS and retained in-frame rearrangements with V and J assigned. These tables miss some clones; where compared with another copy, unresolved V genes account for less than half of the shortfall, and the remainder is unexplained. The table held for this sample gives about 130,000 clones. The top ten hold approximately 2% of the sample. The material sequenced was PBMCs. The receptors come from a middle-aged man in good health and CMV-seronegative.

The J gene is TRBJ2-5, the V gene TRBV5-4; a weak D match, TRBD2 (5 bases). Germline CDR1 is SGHNT and CDR2 is YYREEE (reference sequence). The CDR3 runs to 13 residues. Trimming took off 4 bases at V and 11 bases at J, with 18 bases between the two ends. Written as DNA, the CDR3 is TGTGCCAGCAGCAGTAGGGTGAATTGGGAGCAGTACTTC. Its translation: CASSSRVNWEQYF.

V and J are TRBV7-2 and TRBJ1-3; no firm D call. The germline gives CDR1 SGHTA, CDR2 FQGNSA. The CDR3 consists of 14 residues. Trimming removed 3 bases at V and 0 bases at J, with 6 bases between. The CDR3 here is CASSFGSSGNTIYF. The CDR3 DNA reads as TGTGCCAGCAGCTTTGGCAGCTCTGGAAACACCATATATTTT.

This chain links TRBV7-9 with TRBJ2-7, with TRBD1 identical over 8 bases. In germline, CDR1 is SEHNR, CDR2 FQNEAQ (reference sequence). The V gene end was trimmed by 5 bases and the J gene end by 6 bases; junction bases not matched to a gene: 9. The CDR3 covers 14 residues. The CDR3 reads CASSPRTGLPEQYF. The DNA of the CDR3 is TGTGCCAGCAGCCCACGGACAGGGCTCCCCGAGCAGTACTTC. The whole variable domain, remainder taken from reference TRBV7-9 and TRBJ2-7, is DTGVSQNPRHKITKRGQNVTFRCDPISEHNRLYWYRQTLGQGPEFLTYFQNEAQLEKSRLLSDRFSAERPKGSFSTLEIQRTEQGDSAMYLCASSPRTGLPEQYFGPGTRLTVT.

This chain links TRBV11-3 with TRBJ2-5; TRBD1 matches 10 bases. Germline trimming cut 5 bases from V and 4 bases from J; bases unmatched to any gene: 1. CDR3 length: 13 amino acids. CDR1 and CDR2 (germline): SGHNT, YENEEA. The CDR3 here is CASSRTGGETQYF. Here the CDR3 DNA reads TGTGCCAGCAGCAGGACAGGGGGAGAGACCCAGTACTTC.

V and J are TRBV19 and TRBJ1-6; maybe TRBD1 (6 bases). The CDR3 loop spans 13 amino acids. Germline-derived CDR1 and CDR2 are LNHDA and SQIVND (reference sequence). V dropped 6 bases and J dropped 6 bases, with 9 bases sitting between them. CDR3 loop: CASSPGVNSPLHF. The CDR3 DNA sequence: TGTGCCAGTAGCCCAGGGGTTAATTCACCCCTCCACTTT.

V is TRBV11-3 and J is TRBJ1-1, with D maybe TRBD1 (5 bases). Germline V gives CDR1 SGHNT, CDR2 YENEEA. Trimming stripped 1 base from V and 7 bases from J, with 10 bases between. CDR3 size: 13 residues. CDR3 loop: CASSLAGKIEAFF. In DNA, the CDR3 is TGTGCCAGCAGCTTAGCAGGGAAAATTGAAGCTTTCTTT. The full variable domain, its missing parts supplied by reference TRBV11-3 and TRBJ1-1, is EAGVVQSPRYKIIEKKQPVAFWCNPISGHNTLYWYLQNLGQGPELLIRYENEEAVDDSQLPKDRFSAERLKGVDSTLKIQPAELGDSAVYLCASSLAGKIEAFFGQGTRLTVV.

V usage is TRBV5-1 and J usage is TRBJ2-1, with D possibly TRBD2 on 5 matching bases. Per germline, CDR1 SGHRS and CDR2 YFSETQ. Trimming took 0 bases from V and 15 from J, leaving 19 bases between them. The CDR3 runs to 14 residues. CDR3 in amino acids: CASSLGLRAVTSFF. In DNA, the CDR3 is TGCGCCAGCAGCTTGGGATTGAGGGCTGTAACCTCGTTCTTC.

This chain joins TRBV5-1 and TRBJ1-4; 9 bases line up with TRBD1. CDR1 is SGHRS and CDR2 is YFSETQ in the germline V gene. This CDR3 comprises 16 residues. Trimming cost V 4 bases and J 7 bases; bases outside gene matches: 11. CDR3 bases: TGCGCCAGCAGCACCGGACAGGGGCCGTTGAGTGAAAAACTGTTTTTT. This translates into CASSTGQGPLSEKLFF.

CDR3 sequence reads: CASSLGGLAGGFSYNEQFF. CDR3 DNA sequence: TGTGCCAGCAGCTTAGGGGGACTAGCGGGGGGGTTCTCCTACAATGAGCAGTTCTTC. The chain carries TRBV7-9 and TRBJ2-1; 16 bases are shared with TRBD2. Germline CDR1 SEHNR, CDR2 FQNEAQ (reference sequence). Germline trimming cut 1 base from V and 0 bases from J; bases unmatched to any gene: 3. The CDR3 covers 19 residues.

The gene calls are TRBV7-9 and TRBJ2-5, with TRBD1 identical over 9 bases. This CDR3 spans 15 amino acids. Germline loops: CDR1 SEHNR, CDR2 FQNEAQ (reference sequence). V gave up 4 bases and J gave up 1 base; unmatched junction bases: 4. CDR3 coding DNA: TGTGCCAGCAGCTCGGGACAGGGCCCCCAAGAGACCCAGTACTTC. Protein sequence: CASSSGQGPQETQYF.

The rearrangement joins TRBV19 to TRBJ2-5, with D tentatively TRBD2 (5 bases). This CDR3 has 16 amino acids. CDR1 and CDR2 (germline): LNHDA, SQIVND (reference sequence). The ends were cut back, 4 bases at V and 1 base at J, with 16 bases in the middle. The CDR3 DNA reads TGTGCCAGTAGTACTCCAGGAGGCCCGACCCAAGAGACCCAGTACTTC. This gives the protein CASSTPGGPTQETQYF.

The CDR3 loop is CASSGGQNTGELFF. The CDR3 region has the DNA TGTGCCAGCAGCGGGGGACAGAACACCGGGGAGCTGTTTTTT. The chain has TRBV9 and TRBJ2-2, with D tentatively TRBD1 (6 bases). V was clipped by 3 bases and J by 1 base, with 7 bases between them. CDR1 is SGDLS and CDR2 is YYNGEE in the germline V gene. The CDR3 runs 14 residues.

V and J are TRBV19 and TRBJ2-2; D call uncertain. The CDR3 runs 14 residues. Germline CDR1 LNHDA, CDR2 SQIVND (reference sequence). V lost 2 bases and J lost 6, with 10 bases in between. The CDR3, as DNA: TGTGCCAGTAGTATAACTTACCGATCCGGGGAGCTGTTTTTT. The encoded protein is CASSITYRSGELFF.

V and J are TRBV4-3 and TRBJ2-7, with D tentatively TRBD2 (5 bases). The length of the CDR3 is 16 residues. CDR1 and CDR2 from the germline V gene are LGHNA and YSLEER. Between the trimmed V and J ends, which lost 10 bases and 4 bases, there was a span of 26 bases. This chain's CDR3 is CATYHRIAMPSYEQYF. The DNA for the CDR3 is TGCGCCACCTACCATCGAATAGCGATGCCGAGTTACGAGCAGTACTTC.

The V call is TRBV6-1, the J call TRBJ2-1; TRBD2 matches at 9 bases. Germline assignment: CDR1 MNHNS and CDR2 SASEGT. This CDR3 region has 15 residues. V shed 6 bases, J shed 9 bases, and the junction held 12 bases outside the gene matches. The CDR3 DNA is TGTGCCAGCAGAGCTAGCGGGACTATACTTTCTGAGCAGTTCTTC. As protein: CASRASGTILSEQFF.

The chain is built from TRBV10-3 and TRBJ1-4; TRBD1 is a possible D gene (6 bases). CDR3 length equals 16 residues. V shed 5 bases and J shed 0 bases, with 13 bases lying between them. Germline values: CDR1 ENHRY, CDR2 SYGVKD. CDR3 loop: CAISRQELTTNEKLFF. In DNA form, the CDR3 reads TGTGCCATCAGTCGACAGGAACTGACAACTAATGAAAAACTGTTTTTT.

This chain links TRBV7-2 with TRBJ2-5, with D maybe TRBD1 (6 bases). The J call may be mistaken, given a closer DNA end match to TRBJ2-7. CDR3 length: 14 residues. CDR1 SGHTA and CDR2 FQGNSA come from the germline V gene. The chain's CDR3 is CASSFDRSTYEQYF. CDR3 nucleotide sequence: TGTGCCAGCAGCTTCGACAGGTCCACCTACGAGCAGTACTTC.

The chain links TRBV9 to TRBJ2-1; 9 nucleotides line up with TRBD2. The V and J ends lost 4 bases and 8 bases, in that order; junction bases with no gene match: 13. The CDR3 spans 16 residues. Germline assignment: CDR1 SGDLS and CDR2 YYNGEE. Here the CDR3 reads CASSTGLAPRGDEQFF. The CDR3 coding sequence is TGTGCCAGCAGCACGGGACTAGCCCCTAGGGGGGATGAGCAGTTCTTC.

The chain employs TRBV10-3 and TRBJ2-3; 7 bases line up with TRBD2. The CDR3 is made up of 13 amino acids. The V segment lost 5 bases and the J segment 4 bases; nucleotides outside the gene matches: 3. Germline lookup yields CDR1 ENHRY and CDR2 SYGVKD. The CDR3 DNA is TGTGCCATCAGTCCGGGACTATCAGATACGCAGTATTTT. Protein: CAISPGLSDTQYF.

The genes are TRBV4-2 and TRBJ2-1; the match to TRBD1 covers 9 bases. The CDR3 consists of 17 residues. With V trimmed by 1 base and J by 2 bases, 6 bases remained unmatched. In germline, CDR1 is LGHNA, CDR2 YNFKEQ. The CDR3 is CASSQGGDRVAYNEQFF. DNA for the CDR3: TGTGCCAGCAGCCAAGGAGGGGACAGGGTCGCCTACAATGAGCAGTTCTTC.

This chain connects TRBV10-3 to TRBJ1-6; D gene ambiguous. Germline assignment: CDR1 ENHRY and CDR2 SYGVKD. The CDR3 contains 14 residues. Trimming shortened V by 0 bases and J by 8 bases, and 8 bases separated the two germline ends. The CDR3 sequence: CAISESREDSPLHF. For the CDR3, the DNA is TGTGCCATCAGTGAGTCGAGGGAAGATTCACCCCTCCACTTT.

V is TRBV7-2 and J is TRBJ1-1; D is perhaps TRBD1 (5 bases). The CDR3 is made up of 14 amino acids. From germline, CDR1 is SGHTA and CDR2 FQGNSA. The V end was cut by 5 bases, the J end by 2 bases, with 12 bases between. The DNA for the CDR3 is TGTGCCAGCAGCCAAACTGACAGAAACACTGAAGCTTTCTTT. Protein product: CASSQTDRNTEAFF.

V usage is TRBV6-5 and J usage is TRBJ1-2; 11 bases align to TRBD1. The CDR3 has 15 amino acids. Germline V gene lookup returns CDR1 MNHEY and CDR2 SVGAGI. Trimming took 2 bases from V and 4 from J; bases not matched to a gene: 3. CDR3 region: CASSYRGTGGYGYTF. CDR3 DNA: TGTGCCAGCAGTTACCGGGGGACAGGGGGCTATGGCTACACCTTC.